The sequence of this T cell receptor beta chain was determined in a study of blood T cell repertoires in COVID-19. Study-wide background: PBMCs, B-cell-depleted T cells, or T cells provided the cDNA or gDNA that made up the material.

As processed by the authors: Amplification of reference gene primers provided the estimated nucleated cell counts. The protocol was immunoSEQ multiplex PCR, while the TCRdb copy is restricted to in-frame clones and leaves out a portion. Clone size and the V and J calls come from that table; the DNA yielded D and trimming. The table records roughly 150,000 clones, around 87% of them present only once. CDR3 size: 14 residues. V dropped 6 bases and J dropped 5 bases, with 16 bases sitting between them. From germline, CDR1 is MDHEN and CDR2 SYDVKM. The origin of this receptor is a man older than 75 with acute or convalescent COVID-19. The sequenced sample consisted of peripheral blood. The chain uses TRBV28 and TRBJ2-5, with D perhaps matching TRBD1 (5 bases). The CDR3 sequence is CASSPPTVLETQYF. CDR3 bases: TGTGCCAGCAGCCCCCCGACAGTCTTGGAGACCCAGTACTTC.